These 5 T cell receptor beta chains were sequenced from one sample in a study of cytomegalovirus exposure and HLA in healthy donors (dated 2017 in TCRdb). The library was built by means of the immunoSEQ multiplex PCR assay. The multiplex PCR relied on a mix of 60 forward primers for TCR Vbeta segments and 13 reverse primers for TCR Jbeta segments. Drawn from immuneACCESS, this table holds only the in-frame rearrangements with V and J called that TCRdb kept. Clones are partly lost; checked studies trace under half to an unresolved V gene and leave the rest unexplained. Here the sample has fewer than 150,000 clones; approximately 71% occur a single time. 2% to 2.5% of the sample is held by the ten biggest clonotypes. Sample: PBMCs. Receptors originate from a man between 25 and 39 years old in good health and CMV-seronegative.

The chain carries TRBV11-2 and TRBJ2-7, with 7 bases aligning to TRBD1. This CDR3 contains 15 residues. The germline gives CDR1 SGHAT, CDR2 FQNNGV. With V trimmed by 5 bases and J by 0 bases, 7 bases remained unmatched. The DNA for the CDR3 is TGTGCCAGCAGCACCCGGGACAGAAGCTCCTACGAGCAGTACTTC. Its translation is CASSTRDRSSYEQYF.

The chain uses TRBV6-6 and TRBJ1-5; 10 bases align to TRBD1. Germline lookup yields CDR1 MNHNY and CDR2 SVGAGI (reference sequence). The CDR3 is 15 residues long. J lost 3 bases, V lost 6 bases, and 5 bases had no gene match. CDR3 amino acids: CASRDRGAFNQPQHF. DNA of the CDR3: TGTGCCAGCAGGGACAGGGGGGCTTTCAATCAGCCCCAGCATTTT.

The sample holds a few counts of this clone. V gene TRBV6-1 combines with J gene TRBJ2-3; D is perhaps TRBD2 (7 bases). The CDR3 covers 15 residues. V lost 7 bases, J lost 10 bases, and 24 bases lay in between. Germline CDR1 reads MNHNS; CDR2 reads SASEGT. CDR3: CASTEGGGSRLAQYF. The CDR3 nucleotides read TGTGCCAGCACCGAGGGGGGAGGGTCGAGGTTAGCGCAGTATTTT.

V usage is TRBV13 and J usage is TRBJ1-2, with D possibly matching TRBD1 (5 bases). The CDR3 runs 12 residues. V shed 2 bases and J shed 7 bases, with 8 bases lying between them. Per the germline V gene, CDR1 is PRHDT and CDR2 is FYEKMQ (reference sequence). This CDR3 is CASSLSGGGYTF. As DNA, the CDR3 is TGTGCCAGCAGCTTATCGGGGGGTGGCTACACCTTC.

In its sample, this clone was seen once. This chain connects TRBV5-1 to TRBJ2-7; the D gene is possibly TRBD2 (7 bases). This CDR3 contains 16 residues. In germline, CDR1 is SGHRS, CDR2 YFSETQ. The germline V and J ends were trimmed by 0 bases and 5 bases, with 18 bases remaining between them. For the CDR3, the DNA is TGCGCCAGCAGCTTGGTGGGGGCGGGAGATAGGGACGAGCAGTACTTC. It specifies CASSLVGAGDRDEQYF.